These 14 T cell receptor beta chains were all obtained from the same sample, sequenced in a study of blood T cell repertoires in COVID-19. TCRdb keeps only in-frame clones here, not all; method: immunoSEQ multiplex PCR. The data hold under 85,000 clones, with over 75% observed a single time. The sequenced sample consisted of peripheral blood. All receptors derive from a man older than 75 with acute or convalescent COVID-19.

In its sample, this clone was seen once. J is TRBJ2-2 and V is TRBV5-1, with D hard to call. This CDR3 contains 15 residues. CDR1 and CDR2 from the germline V gene are SGHRS and YFSETQ. The germline V and J ends were trimmed by 7 bases and 5 bases, with 18 bases remaining between them. In DNA form, the CDR3 reads TGCGCCAGCCAAGACCAGAGGCGAGGAACCGGGGAGCTGTTTTTT. Amino acids: CASQDQRRGTGELFF. Combining the CDR3 with reference TRBV5-1 and TRBJ2-2 gives the whole variable domain KAGVTQTPRYLIKTRGQQVTLSCSPISGHRSVSWYQQTPGQGLQFLFEYFSETQRNKGNFPGRFSGRQFSNSRSEMNVSTLELGDSALYLCASQDQRRGTGELFFGEGSRLTVL.

The V gene is TRBV24-1, the J gene TRBJ2-1; no firm D call. The V and J ends lost 3 bases and 8 bases respectively, with 4 bases between them. Germline V gene sequence: CDR1 KGHDR, CDR2 SFDVKD. This CDR3 comprises 11 residues. In DNA, the CDR3 is TGTGCCACCAGTGATCTCGATGAGCAGTTCTTC. Translated: CATSDLDEQFF.

V is TRBV4-2 and J is TRBJ2-6; D may be TRBD1 (6 bases). The CDR3 totals 16 residues. Trimming left V 3 bases short and J 4 bases short, with 13 bases between. CDR1 LGHNA and CDR2 YNFKEQ come from the germline V gene. Written as DNA, the CDR3 is TGTGCCAGCAGCCAGGGCCAGGGGTCGGGGGCCAACGTCCTGACTTTC. Amino acids: CASSQGQGSGANVLTF.

The rearrangement uses TRBV14 and TRBJ2-7, with 7 bases that match TRBD1. CDR3 size: 14 residues. The germline CDR1 and CDR2 sequences are SGHDN and FVKESK. With V trimmed by 4 bases and J by 3 bases, 6 bases remained unmatched. As DNA, the CDR3 is TGTGCCAGCAGCCGAAACAGGGGCGGCTACGAGCAGTACTTC. It translates to CASSRNRGGYEQYF.

CDR3 residues: CASAVPTSGRAYEQYF. The CDR3 nucleotides are TGTGCCAGCGCGGTCCCGACTAGCGGGAGGGCCTACGAGCAGTACTTC. The genes are TRBV27 and TRBJ2-7; the match to TRBD2 covers 14 bases. The CDR3 extends over 16 amino acids. Trimming at V came to 8 bases and at J to 2 bases, leaving 8 bases not matched to a gene. CDR1 is MNHEY, CDR2 SMNVEV, per germline (reference sequence).

Points on this clone: Sequence at one end of the junction differs from germline and may be a read error. The CDR3 DNA sequence: TGTGCCGGGAGACAGGGCCCGAATTCACCCCTCCACTTT. The encoded protein is CAGRQGPNSPLHF. V and J are TRBV30 and TRBJ1-6; TRBD1 matches 7 bases. The CDR3 has 13 amino acids. Germline CDR1 GTSNPN, CDR2 SVGIG (reference sequence).

J is TRBJ2-5 and V is TRBV7-9, with 8 bases aligning to TRBD1. Germline V gives CDR1 SEHNR, CDR2 FQNEAQ (reference sequence). The CDR3 has 13 amino acids. J was trimmed by 4 bases and V by 3 bases; bases with no gene match: 1. CDR3 protein: CASSFTGGETQYF. The DNA for the CDR3 is TGTGCCAGCAGCTTCACAGGGGGAGAGACCCAGTACTTC.

V is TRBV9 and J is TRBJ2-3; D is ambiguous. The CDR3 extends over 13 amino acids. CDR1 and CDR2 from the germline V gene are SGDLS and YYNGEE. Trimming pared 3 bases from V and 7 bases from J, leaving 12 bases between. Written as DNA, the CDR3 is TGTGCCAGCAGCGGATACTTAGATAATACGCAGTATTTT. This gives the protein CASSGYLDNTQYF.

J is TRBJ2-7 and V is TRBV30; no clear D. Germline loops: CDR1 GTSNPN, CDR2 SVGIG (reference sequence). The CDR3 covers 11 residues. Deletions cut 0 bases from V and 8 bases from J, with 8 bases between. The CDR3 DNA reads as TGTGCCTGGAGTGTATTGGGCCAGCAGTACTTC. Amino acid sequence: CAWSVLGQQYF. Based on the CDR3 plus reference TRBV30 and TRBJ2-7, the full variable domain is SQTIHQWPATLVQPVGSPLSLECTVEGTSNPNLYWYRQAAGRGLQLLFYSVGIGQISSEVPQNLSASRPQDRQFILSSKKLLLSDSGFYLCAWSVLGQQYFGPGTRLTVT.

The chain combines TRBV19 with TRBJ2-7, with D possibly TRBD1 on 5 matching bases. The V end lost 6 bases, the J end lost 4 bases, and 19 bases lay between the germline ends. Germline assignment: CDR1 LNHDA and CDR2 SQIVND (reference sequence). CDR3 size: 15 residues. CDR3 residues: CASSPLQGKAYEQYF. Written as DNA, the CDR3 is TGTGCCAGTAGCCCCCTCCAGGGAAAGGCATACGAGCAGTACTTC. The variable domain in full, completed from reference TRBV19 and TRBJ2-7, reads DGGITQSPKYLFRKEGQNVTLSCEQNLNHDAMYWYRQDPGQGLRLIYYSQIVNDFQKGDIAEGYSVSREKKESFPLTVTSAQKNPTAFYLCASSPLQGKAYEQYFGPGTRLTVT.

The rearrangement uses TRBV30 and TRBJ1-5; D perhaps matches TRBD1 (5 bases). The CDR3 sequence is 15 residues long. The germline CDR1 and CDR2 sequences are GTSNPN and SVGIG (reference sequence). V gave up 3 bases and J gave up 6 bases, with 18 bases separating them. The CDR3 nucleotides read TGTGCCTGGAGCTTACCCAGTCAGGGAAGTCAGCCCCAGCATTTT. This codes for CAWSLPSQGSQPQHF.

This chain joins TRBV10-2 and TRBJ1-2; 7 nucleotides agree with TRBD1. Germline V gene sequence: CDR1 WSHSY, CDR2 SAAADI. The CDR3 contains 14 residues. V was pared by 8 bases and J by 2 bases, with 8 bases of the junction left unmatched. The CDR3 protein is CASLRDSPNYGYTF. CDR3 nucleotide sequence: TGCGCCAGCCTAAGGGACAGCCCGAACTATGGCTACACCTTC.

The sample holds a few counts of this clone. V usage is TRBV25-1 and J usage is TRBJ1-2, with D unclear. CDR3 length equals 14 residues. Trimming took 1 base from V and 4 from J, leaving 10 bases between them. Germline V gives CDR1 MGHDK, CDR2 SYGVNS. CDR3 coding DNA: TGTGCCAGCAGTGAATCTCGGGTCCCCTATGGCTACACCTTC. Translated, it gives CASSESRVPYGYTF.

This clone was counted once. The chain uses TRBV7-2 and TRBJ2-5; TRBD1 might be the D (5 bases). V lost 1 base and J lost 2, with 14 bases in between. From germline, CDR1 is SGHTA and CDR2 FQGNSA. CDR3 size: 16 residues. For the CDR3, the DNA is TGTGCCAGCAGCTTAGGCCTAGGGGCCCGACAAGAGACCCAGTACTTC. Protein product: CASSLGLGARQETQYF. Variable domain in full (rest from reference TRBV7-2 and TRBJ2-5): GAGVSQSPSNKVTEKGKDVELRCDPISGHTALYWYRQSLGQGLEFLIYFQGNSAPDKSGLPSDRFSAERTGGSVSTLTIQRTQQEDSAVYLCASSLGLGARQETQYFGPGTRLLVL.